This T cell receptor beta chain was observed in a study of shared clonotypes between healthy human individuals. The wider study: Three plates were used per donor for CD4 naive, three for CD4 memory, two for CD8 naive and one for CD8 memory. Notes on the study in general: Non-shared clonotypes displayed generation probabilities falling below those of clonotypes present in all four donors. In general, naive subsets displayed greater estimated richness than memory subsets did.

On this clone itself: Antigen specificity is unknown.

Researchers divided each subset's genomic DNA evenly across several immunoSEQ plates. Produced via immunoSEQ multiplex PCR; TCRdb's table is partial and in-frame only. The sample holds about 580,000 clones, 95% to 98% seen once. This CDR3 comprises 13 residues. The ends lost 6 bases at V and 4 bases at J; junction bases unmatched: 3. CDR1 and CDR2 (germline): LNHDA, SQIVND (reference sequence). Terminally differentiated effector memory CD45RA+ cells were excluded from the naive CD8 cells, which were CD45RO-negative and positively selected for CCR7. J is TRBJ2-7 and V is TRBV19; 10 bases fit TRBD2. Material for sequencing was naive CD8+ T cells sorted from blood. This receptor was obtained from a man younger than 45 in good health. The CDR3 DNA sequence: TGTGCCAGTAGCGGACTAGCGGCTTACGAGCAGTACTTC. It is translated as CASSGLAAYEQYF.